This T cell receptor (beta chain) was documented in a study of T-cell reconstitution after alpha-beta-depleted transplantation in children. This clonotype came up many times. It was with unique molecular identifiers that the TCRbeta library was prepared. MiXCR, run by TCRdb on the PCR reads, gives a single entry per CDR3 protein. The table shows about 27,000 distinct CDR3 sequences, with 15% to 20% occurring only once. The receptor was derived from a male patient between 2 and 15 years old who had a stem cell transplant for acute lymphoblastic leukemia, so the T cells may come from the graft donor. Material: PBMCs, mostly from graft donor cells, obtained 60 days after TCRalphabeta/CD19-depleted stem cell transplant.

This chain's CDR3 is CASSFYKRTGSDTEAFF. Written as DNA, the CDR3 is TGCGCCAGCAGCTTTTACAAAAGGACAGGGTCGGACACTGAAGCTTTCTTT. The gene calls are TRBV5-1 and TRBJ1-1, with 8 bases matching TRBD1. There are 17 residues in the CDR3. Germline-derived CDR1 and CDR2 are SGHRS and YFSETQ. V dropped 2 bases and J dropped 3; count of bases not matched to a gene: 12.